Reported below is one TCR beta chain. Germline lookup yields CDR1 LNHNV and CDR2 YYDKDF (reference sequence). The V gene end was trimmed by 0 bases and the J gene end by 3 bases; junction bases not matched to a gene: 8. The CDR3 is 16 amino acids. In TCRdb, the RT-PCR reads were re-called with MiXCR into one record per CDR3 protein. The sample holds approximately 720,000 distinct CDR3 sequences; approximately 15% are singletons and the top ten take about 3.6%. Sequencing was performed on memory CD4+ T cells from blood. The genes are TRBV15 and TRBJ2-7; 7 nucleotides align to TRBD2. The receptor was isolated from a female donor in good health, serving as a healthy control. The CDR3 DNA reads TGTGCCACCAGCAGAGATATGAGCTCTAGCGGCTACGAGCAGTACTTC. Amino acid sequence: CATSRDMSSSGYEQYF. The variable domain in full, completed from reference TRBV15 and TRBJ2-7, reads DAMVIQNPRYQVTQFGKPVTLSCSQTLNHNVMYWYQQKSSQAPKLLFHYYDKDFNNEADTPDNFQSRRPNTSFCFLDIRSPGLGDTAMYLCATSRDMSSSGYEQYFGPGTRLTVT.